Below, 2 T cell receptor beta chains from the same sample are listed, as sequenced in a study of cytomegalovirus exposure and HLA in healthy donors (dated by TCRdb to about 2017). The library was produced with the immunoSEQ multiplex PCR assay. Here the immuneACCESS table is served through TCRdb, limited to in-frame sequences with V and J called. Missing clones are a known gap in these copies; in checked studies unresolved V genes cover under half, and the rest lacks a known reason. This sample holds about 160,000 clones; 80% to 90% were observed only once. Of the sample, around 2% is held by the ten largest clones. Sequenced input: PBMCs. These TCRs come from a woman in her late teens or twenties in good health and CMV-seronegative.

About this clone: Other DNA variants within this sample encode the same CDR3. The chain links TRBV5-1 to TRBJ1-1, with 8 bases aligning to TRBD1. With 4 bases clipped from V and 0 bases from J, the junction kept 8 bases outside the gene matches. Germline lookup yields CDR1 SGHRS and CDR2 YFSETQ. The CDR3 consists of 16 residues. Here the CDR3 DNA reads TGCGCCAGCAGCCTTGGACAGGGACTTATGAACACTGAAGCTTTCTTT. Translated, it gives CASSLGQGLMNTEAFF.

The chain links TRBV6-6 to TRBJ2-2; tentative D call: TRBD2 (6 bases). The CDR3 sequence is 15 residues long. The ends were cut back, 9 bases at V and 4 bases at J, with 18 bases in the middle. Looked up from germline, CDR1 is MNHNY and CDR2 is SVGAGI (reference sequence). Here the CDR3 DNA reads TGTGCCAGTTTGGGGGGACTCCAATCCACCGGGGAGCTGTTTTTT. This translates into CASLGGLQSTGELFF.